The TCR beta chain described here comes from a study of T cell responses to AZD1222 COVID-19 vaccine. Findings of the study overall: The repertoires were collected only after the peak T cell response.

In regard to this clone: What it binds is unknown.

Sequenced by immunoSEQ multiplex PCR; TCRdb stores in-frame clones only, minus some. The sample holds over 95,000 clones, roughly 88% seen once. This receptor was identified in an adult in good health. The sample was peripheral blood, taken on day 0 of AZD1222 vaccination.

The DNA for the CDR3 is TGTGCCAGTAGTATAGGTGGAGGGGGGCCCTACACTGAAGCTTTCTTT. As protein: CASSIGGGGPYTEAFF. The rearrangement uses TRBV19 and TRBJ1-1, with a weak D call TRBD1 (6 bases). CDR3 size: 16 residues. Trimming removed 1 base at V and 3 bases at J, with 15 bases between. CDR1 LNHDA and CDR2 SQIVND come from the germline V gene (reference sequence).